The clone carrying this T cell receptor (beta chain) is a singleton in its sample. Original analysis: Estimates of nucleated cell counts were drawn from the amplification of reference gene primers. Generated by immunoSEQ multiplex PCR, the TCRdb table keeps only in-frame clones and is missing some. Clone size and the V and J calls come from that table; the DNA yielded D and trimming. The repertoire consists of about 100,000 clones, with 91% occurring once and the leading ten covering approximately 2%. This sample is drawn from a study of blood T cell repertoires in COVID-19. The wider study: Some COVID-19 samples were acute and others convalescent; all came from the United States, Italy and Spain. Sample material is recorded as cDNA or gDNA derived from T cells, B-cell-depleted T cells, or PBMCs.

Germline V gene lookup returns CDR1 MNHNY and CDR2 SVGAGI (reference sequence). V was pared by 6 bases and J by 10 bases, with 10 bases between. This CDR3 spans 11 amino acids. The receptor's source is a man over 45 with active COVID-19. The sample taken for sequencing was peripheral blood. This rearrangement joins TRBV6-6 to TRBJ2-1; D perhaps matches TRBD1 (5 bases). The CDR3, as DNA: TGTGCCAGCAGAGGGGCCTGGGAGCAGTTCTTC. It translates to CASRGAWEQFF.